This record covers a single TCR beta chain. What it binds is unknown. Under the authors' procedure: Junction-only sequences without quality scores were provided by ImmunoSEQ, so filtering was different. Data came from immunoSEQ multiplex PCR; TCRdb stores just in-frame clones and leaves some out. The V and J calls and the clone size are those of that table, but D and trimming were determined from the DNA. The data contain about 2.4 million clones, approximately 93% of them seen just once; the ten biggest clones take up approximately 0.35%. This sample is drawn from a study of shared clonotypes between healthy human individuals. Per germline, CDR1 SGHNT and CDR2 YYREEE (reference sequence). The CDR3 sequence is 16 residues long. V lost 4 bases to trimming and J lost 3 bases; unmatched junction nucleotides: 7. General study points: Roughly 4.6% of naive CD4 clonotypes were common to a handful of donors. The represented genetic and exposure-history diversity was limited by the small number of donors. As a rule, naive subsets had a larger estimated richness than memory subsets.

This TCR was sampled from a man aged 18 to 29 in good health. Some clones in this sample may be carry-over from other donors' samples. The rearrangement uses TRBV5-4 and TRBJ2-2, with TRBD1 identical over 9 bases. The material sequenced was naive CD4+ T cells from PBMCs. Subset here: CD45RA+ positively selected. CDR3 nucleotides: TGTGCCAGCAGCCCGTACAGGGGGCCTTACACCGGGGAGCTGTTTTTT. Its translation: CASSPYRGPYTGELFF.